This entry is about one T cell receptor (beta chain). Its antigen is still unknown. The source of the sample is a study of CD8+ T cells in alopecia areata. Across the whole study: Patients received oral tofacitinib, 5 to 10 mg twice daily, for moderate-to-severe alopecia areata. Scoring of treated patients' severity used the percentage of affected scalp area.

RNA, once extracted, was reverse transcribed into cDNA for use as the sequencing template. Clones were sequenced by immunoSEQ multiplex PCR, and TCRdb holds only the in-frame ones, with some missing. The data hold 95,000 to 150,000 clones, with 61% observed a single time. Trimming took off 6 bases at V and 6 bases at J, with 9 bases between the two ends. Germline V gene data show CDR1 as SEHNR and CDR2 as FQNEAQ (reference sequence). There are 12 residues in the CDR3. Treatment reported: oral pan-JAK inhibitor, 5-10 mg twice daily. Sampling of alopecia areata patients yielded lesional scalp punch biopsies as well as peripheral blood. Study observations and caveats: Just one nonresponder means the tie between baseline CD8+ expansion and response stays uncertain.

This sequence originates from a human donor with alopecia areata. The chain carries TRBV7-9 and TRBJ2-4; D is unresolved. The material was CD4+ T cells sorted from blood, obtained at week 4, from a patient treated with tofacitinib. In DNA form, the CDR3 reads TGTGCCAGCAGGGCTGGTGGAAACATTCAGTACTTC. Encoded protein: CASRAGGNIQYF. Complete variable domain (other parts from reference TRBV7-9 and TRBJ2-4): DTGVSQNPRHKITKRGQNVTFRCDPISEHNRLYWYRQTLGQGPEFLTYFQNEAQLEKSRLLSDRFSAERPKGSFSTLEIQRTEQGDSAMYLCASRAGGNIQYFGAGTRLSVL.